The present T cell receptor (beta chain) was sequenced within a study of blood T cell repertoires in COVID-19 (dated by TCRdb to the early 2020s). A note on the overall study: Samples from collaborators originated in the United States, Italy and Spain and spanned both the acute and convalescent phases of COVID-19. The material from the prospective study consisted of cDNA or gDNA derived from T cells, B-cell-depleted T cells, or PBMCs. Subjects who had been exposed to COVID-19, were actively infected with it, or had recovered from it provided the deeply sampled blood TCRbeta repertoires that made up the dataset. The repertoires were released in a freely available public database meant as a resource for research on the immune response to SARS-CoV-2. The samples were drawn from two sources: the first 160 participants of the ongoing ImmuneRACE study, and 1,200 or so subjects contributed by 6 global collaborators. A de-identified subject ID, COVID-19 status, age in years and sex were almost always included in the sample metadata. Where available, HLA class I and class II types were obtained from metadata supplied by the sample provider rather than from assay-based typing. Study-wide findings and limitations: The quantity of clinical and demographic metadata differed by source and by participant and was supplied without curation.

In regard to this clone: Its antigen remains unidentified. Within one base of it there is no much larger clone, and no base qualities were kept.

TCRbeta CDR3 regions were amplified from genomic DNA using the immunoSEQ Assay, a bias-controlled multiplex PCR. As for how the authors treated the data: The number of nucleated cells in each sample was estimated from the amplification of reference gene primers within the assay. To quantify the absolute abundance of each unique TCRbeta CDR3 rearrangement, sequence reads were collapsed and filtered. For each sample, productive Simpson clonality was calculated as the square root of Simpson's diversity index over productive rearrangements. In TCRdb, the immuneACCESS table is reduced to in-frame sequences with V and J assigned. These tables do not hold every clone; where another copy was compared, an unresolved V gene accounts for under half, and the others remain unexplained. The V and J calls and clone size come from that table; D and trimming were worked out from the DNA. Within this sample are about 93,000 clones, with almost 80% of them counted one time only. Jointly, the top ten make up approximately 15% of the sample.

Each collaborating institution followed its own protocols to collect whole blood in K2EDTA tubes. For TCRbeta analysis, collaborator samples were shipped as frozen whole blood, as isolated PBMCs, or as DNA extracted from either sample type. The CDR3, from cysteine to phenylalanine, totals 14 residues. The read is trimmed to its CDR3 DNA, 42 bases read in frame from base 1. V loses 6 bases at its end and J loses 7 bases; junction bases beyond the gene matches: 9. CDR1 MDHEN and CDR2 SYDVKM are derived from the germline V gene. The rearranged chain carries TRBV28 and TRBJ2-1; 7 bases in between match TRBD2. The sample was peripheral blood. This receptor was identified in a human donor in a cohort sampled during active COVID-19. The CDR3 region reads CASSLPGGGNEQFF. The DNA sequence is TGTGCCAGCAGCCTCCCGGGAGGTGGGAATGAGCAGTTCTTC.